This TCR beta chain was profiled in a study of regulatory T cells in long-lasting Graves disease. Study-wide findings and caveats: It was peripheral blood alone, not thyroid tissue, that was studied. Patients with persistent disease shared over 2,500 public clonotypes, outpacing the roughly 950 shared by new patients.

This clonotype has at least ten counts. Its antigen is as yet unknown. Its ends do not fully match the called genes, so a read error is possible. With iRepertoire HTBI primers and Arm-PCR of CDR3 regions, TCR beta libraries were built. Study processing details: Taken together, the samples had fewer than 70 TRBV and more than 11 TRBJ segments identified. TCRdb reanalysed the multiplex PCR reads using MiXCR and keeps one entry per CDR3 protein. The V and J calls come from TCRdb's annotation, not from the publication. The sample shows around 230,000 distinct CDR3 sequences, about 17% of them seen only once. As for time point: newly diagnosed GD, antithyroid drugs for less than 3 months. There was RNA extracted from PBMCs, and the TCR library was made from it. Graves' disease diagnosis used American Thyroid Association guidelines. Germline loops: CDR1 SGDLS, CDR2 YYNGEE. CDR3 length equals 12 residues.

This receptor was identified in a female donor with Graves disease. The starting material was peripheral blood mononuclear cells (PBMCs), obtained at new diagnosis, from a patient treated with antithyroid drugs. The chain is built from TRBV9 and TRBJ2-3, with D maybe TRBD2 (5 bases). The CDR3 DNA follows: TGTGCCAGCAGCGTAGGACCCGGGGATACGGCTTTT. Residues: CASSVGPGDTAF.